The 22 T cell receptor beta chains below come from one sample, sequenced in a study of blood T cell repertoires in COVID-19. Clones were read by immunoSEQ multiplex PCR, and TCRdb kept only the in-frame ones, dropping some. The sample contains roughly 97,000 clones, approximately 84% of which appear only once. Sample: peripheral blood. Receptors originate from a man between 65 and 80 years old with acute or convalescent COVID-19.

This chain links TRBV11-1 with TRBJ2-7, with TRBD1 matching over 8 bases. The CDR3 consists of 15 residues. Germline values: CDR1 SGHAT, CDR2 FQDESV (reference sequence). V lost 5 bases, J lost 0 bases, and 6 bases stayed unmatched. The CDR3 spells CASSPRQGPSYEQYF. Here the CDR3 DNA reads TGTGCCAGCAGCCCTAGACAGGGGCCCTCCTACGAGCAGTACTTC. Variable domain in full (rest from reference TRBV11-1 and TRBJ2-7): EAEVAQSPRYKITEKSQAVAFWCDPISGHATLYWYRQILGQGPELLVQFQDESVVDDSQLPKDRFSAERLKGVDSTLKIQPAELGDSAMYLCASSPRQGPSYEQYFGPGTRLTVT.

The chain links TRBV30 to TRBJ2-1, with TRBD2 matching 11 bases. J gave up 4 bases and V 1 base, and 6 bases lay outside the gene matches. The CDR3 has 16 amino acids. The germline CDR1 and CDR2 sequences are GTSNPN and SVGIG (reference sequence). The CDR3 sequence: CAWSAPGLAVYNEQFF. In DNA form, the CDR3 reads TGTGCCTGGAGTGCACCGGGACTAGCGGTTTACAATGAGCAGTTCTTC.

V and J are TRBV4-2 and TRBJ2-1; D is unresolved. Germline V gene sequence: CDR1 LGHNA, CDR2 YNFKEQ. Trimming cost V 4 bases and J 1 base, with 11 bases left between them. This CDR3 contains 15 residues. The CDR3 loop reads CASSPSSWSYNEQFF. CDR3 DNA sequence: TGTGCCAGCAGCCCCTCTAGTTGGTCCTACAATGAGCAGTTCTTC.

This chain links TRBV5-8 with TRBJ1-2; D unresolved. With 2 bases removed from V and 5 bases from J, the gap between germline ends came to 13 bases. The length of the CDR3 is 14 residues. Per the germline V gene, CDR1 is SGHTS and CDR2 is YDEGEE. DNA of the CDR3: TGTGCCAGCAGCTTTCTAGGGTCGGGATATGGCTACACCTTC. This gives the protein CASSFLGSGYGYTF.

The V gene is TRBV3-1 (or the pseudogene TRBV3-2), the J gene TRBJ1-2; 11 nucleotides match TRBD1. Germline V CDR1 and CDR2: LGHDT, YNNKEL (reference sequence). This CDR3 has 20 residues. Trimming at V came to 4 bases and at J to 2 bases, leaving 18 bases not matched to a gene. CDR3 region: CASSPQAIGTGGQGNYGYTF. In DNA, the CDR3 is TGTGCCAGCAGCCCTCAAGCTATCGGGACAGGGGGGCAGGGAAACTATGGCTACACCTTC.

This clone was seen a few times. The V call is TRBV5-6, the J call TRBJ2-7; weak D call: TRBD2 (5 bases). Germline lookup yields CDR1 SGHDT and CDR2 YYEEEE. CDR3 size: 15 residues. V gave up 3 bases and J gave up 2 bases, with 15 bases separating them. The chain's CDR3 is CASSSRLHLTYEQYF. CDR3 DNA: TGTGCCAGCAGCTCCAGACTACACCTAACCTACGAGCAGTACTTC.

The chain carries TRBV5-6 and TRBJ2-7; TRBD1 matches 10 bases. V dropped 3 bases and J dropped 4; count of bases not matched to a gene: 4. Germline assignment: CDR1 SGHDT and CDR2 YYEEEE. The CDR3 loop spans 14 amino acids. CDR3 region: CASSSRQGAYEQYF. The CDR3 coding sequence is TGTGCCAGCAGCTCCCGACAGGGGGCTTACGAGCAGTACTTC.

The table lists this clone with a few counts. The gene calls are TRBV5-1 and TRBJ1-2, with 7 bases lining up with TRBD1. The germline CDR1 and CDR2 sequences are SGHRS and YFSETQ. V lost 0 bases, J lost 4 bases, and 3 bases stayed unmatched. The CDR3 is made up of 14 amino acids. In nucleotides, the CDR3 is TGCGCCAGCAGCTTGGGGGACAGCGTCTATGGCTACACCTTC. Translating gives CASSLGDSVYGYTF.

V is TRBV5-1 and J is TRBJ1-4; tentative D call: TRBD1 (5 bases). CDR3 length: 15 amino acids. The germline CDR1 and CDR2 sequences are SGHRS and YFSETQ. Trimming stripped 4 bases from V and 9 bases from J, with 19 bases between. CDR3 nucleotide sequence: TGCGCCAGCAGCCCCGGGCAGGGCGACCTTCAAAAACTGTTTTTT. As protein: CASSPGQGDLQKLFF.

This chain connects TRBV7-2 to TRBJ1-3; the D gene is possibly TRBD1 (5 bases). The V and J ends lost 2 bases and 4 bases respectively, with 6 bases between them. There are 13 residues in the CDR3. From germline, CDR1 is SGHTA and CDR2 FQGNSA. The CDR3 DNA reads as TGTGCCAGCAGCTTAAACAGGGGAAACACCATATATTTT. It yields the protein CASSLNRGNTIYF.

The V and J genes are TRBV7-8 and TRBJ1-5; D is undetermined. V was clipped by 1 base and J by 3 bases, with 4 bases between them. This CDR3 is 13 amino acids long. The V gene's germline CDR1 is SGHVS and CDR2 FQNEAQ. CDR3 sequence: CASSLGHNQPQHF. The CDR3 DNA sequence: TGTGCCAGCAGCTTAGGGCACAATCAGCCCCAGCATTTT.

The chain is built from TRBV9 and TRBJ1-5; D not resolved. Germline V gives CDR1 SGDLS, CDR2 YYNGEE. The V gene lost 4 bases and the J gene lost 0 bases, with 5 bases spanning the gap. CDR3 length: 13 amino acids. The CDR3 sequence: CASSPYSNQPQHF. CDR3 coding DNA: TGTGCCAGCAGCCCTTATAGCAATCAGCCCCAGCATTTT.

This clone is a singleton in its sample. The chain links TRBV28 to TRBJ1-5; maybe TRBD1 (5 bases). V dropped 6 bases and J dropped 4 bases, with 13 bases sitting between them. Per germline, CDR1 MDHEN and CDR2 SYDVKM. The CDR3 consists of 14 residues. The CDR3 DNA reads as TGTGCCAGCAGATCAGGGAGGGAGAATCAGCCCCAGCATTTT. It is translated as CASRSGRENQPQHF.

The chain links TRBV15 to TRBJ1-2; 9 bases map to TRBD1. V lost 1 base, J lost 7 bases, and 4 bases stayed unmatched. Germline lookup yields CDR1 LNHNV and CDR2 YYDKDF (reference sequence). CDR3 length: 14 amino acids. The CDR3 region is CATSRGGQGFGYTF. The CDR3 nucleotides are TGTGCCACCAGCAGAGGGGGACAGGGCTTTGGCTACACCTTC. Drawing the rest from reference TRBV15 and TRBJ1-2, the complete variable domain is DAMVIQNPRYQVTQFGKPVTLSCSQTLNHNVMYWYQQKSSQAPKLLFHYYDKDFNNEADTPDNFQSRRPNTSFCFLDIRSPGLGDTAMYLCATSRGGQGFGYTFGSGTRLTVV.

This clone was seen more than once but under ten times. CDR3 bases: TGTGCCAGCAGCCAAGCTAGGACAACAGCGGGCTACACCTTC. This sequence encodes CASSQARTTAGYTF. This chain uses TRBV4-2 with TRBJ1-2, with a tentative D call TRBD1 (5 bases). Germline CDR1 reads LGHNA; CDR2 reads YNFKEQ. Trimming removed 1 base at V and 8 bases at J, with 14 bases between. The CDR3 runs to 14 residues.

This clone was found a few times. The chain couples TRBV6-5 to TRBJ2-1; D is perhaps TRBD2 (6 bases). V was cut by 5 bases and J by 0 bases, with 14 bases left in between. The CDR3 is 16 amino acids. Germline CDR1 is MNHEY and CDR2 is SVGAGI. The CDR3 sequence: CASSHYRGSSYNEQFF. CDR3 in DNA: TGTGCCAGCAGTCACTACCGGGGGAGCTCCTACAATGAGCAGTTCTTC.

The J gene is TRBJ1-5, the V gene TRBV19; 9 positions match TRBD1. CDR1 is LNHDA, CDR2 SQIVND, per germline (reference sequence). The junction had 10 bases not matched to a gene; V was cut back by 7 bases and J by 0 bases. This CDR3 has 17 residues. This chain's CDR3 is CASNNPGQGFSNQPQHF. Here the CDR3 DNA reads TGTGCCAGTAATAATCCGGGACAGGGTTTTAGCAATCAGCCCCAGCATTTT.

A word on this clone: At one boundary the junction diverges from the germline segment, which might be a read error. This chain connects TRBV7-2 to TRBJ2-1; a weak D match, TRBD2 (5 bases). From germline, CDR1 is SGHTA and CDR2 FQGNSA. The CDR3 is 13 residues long. The CDR3 bases are TGTGCCAGCACCTTACAGCTAGCTGGGGAGCAGTTCTTC. It encodes CASTLQLAGEQFF. The full variable domain, with the rest looked up from reference TRBV7-2 and TRBJ2-1, is GAGVSQSPSNKVTEKGKDVELRCDPISGHTALYWYRQSLGQGLEFLIYFQGNSAPDKSGLPSDRFSAERTGGSVSTLTIQRTQQEDSAVYLCASTLQLAGEQFFGPGTRLTVL.

J is TRBJ2-1 and V is TRBV13; D remains unclear. Between the trimmed V and J ends, which lost 6 bases and 6 bases, there was a span of 18 bases. The CDR3 covers 15 residues. The V gene's germline CDR1 is PRHDT and CDR2 FYEKMQ (reference sequence). The CDR3 nucleotides are TGTGCCAGCAGTCGACGGTCCGATATAGCCAATGAGCAGTTCTTC. Translated, it gives CASSRRSDIANEQFF.

The chain combines TRBV7-2 with TRBJ1-1; a possible D gene is TRBD1 (6 bases). Per germline, CDR1 SGHTA and CDR2 FQGNSA. V lost 2 bases, J lost 1 base, and 14 bases lay in between. The CDR3 consists of 16 residues. CDR3 amino acids: CASSLFQGIRNTEAFF. The CDR3 coding sequence is TGTGCCAGCAGCTTATTTCAGGGGATCAGGAACACTGAAGCTTTCTTT.

V and J are TRBV13 and TRBJ2-2; D perhaps matches TRBD1 (5 bases). Trimming took off 0 bases at V and 2 bases at J, with 7 bases between the two ends. This CDR3 is built from 15 residues. CDR1 and CDR2 from the germline V gene are PRHDT and FYEKMQ (reference sequence). The CDR3 sequence is CASSLGGRNTGELFF. As DNA, the CDR3 is TGTGCCAGCAGCTTAGGGGGGCGCAACACCGGGGAGCTGTTTTTT.

In its sample, this clone was seen a few times. The rearrangement uses TRBV27 and TRBJ2-2; possibly TRBD2 for D (5 bases). In germline, CDR1 is MNHEY, CDR2 SMNVEV (reference sequence). This CDR3 spans 13 amino acids. Trimming removed 5 bases from V and 4 bases from J, with 8 bases in between. The CDR3 sequence is CASSPGLTGELFF. Written as DNA, the CDR3 is TGTGCCAGCAGTCCCGGACTCACCGGGGAGCTGTTTTTT.